Below are 29 T cell receptor gamma chains sequenced from a single sample in a study of gamma delta lymphoproliferative disorders and STAT genes. TCRdb re-analyzed the multiplex PCR reads via CATT. The table lists hundreds of gamma-chain clones, approximately 17% of them singletons. The receptor sequences were amplified from genomic DNA of peripheral blood mononuclear cells. The sequencing input was blood. These receptors all stem from a human donor in good health.

By sample fraction, this clone is large (0.1 to 1%). This chain connects TRGV8 to TRGJ1 or TRGJ2. As TCRdb names no J gene, one was assigned here on the basis of a DNA match to germline. This CDR3 is built from 12 residues. After removal of 4 bases from V and 3 bases from J, the junction contained 3 bases not matched to a gene. CDR1 is VENAVY and CDR2 is YDSYNSRV in the germline V gene. This CDR3 is CATWDTYYKKLF. DNA of the CDR3: TGTGCCACCTGGGACACTTATTATAAGAAACTCTTT.

The gene calls are TRGV4 and TRGJ1 or TRGJ2. The J gene, left out of TCRdb, was set here by checking the DNA against germline. The CDR3 length is 15 residues. With 4 bases clipped from V and 10 bases from J, the junction kept 19 bases outside the gene matches. Germline V gene sequence: CDR1 EGSTGY, CDR2 YDSYTSSV. This CDR3 reads CATWETQIDLLKKLF. The CDR3, as DNA: TGTGCCACCTGGGAAACCCAAATTGATTTATTAAAGAAACTCTTT.

Sample share makes this clone large. The chain carries TRGV10 and TRGJ1 or TRGJ2. As TCRdb names no J gene, one was assigned here on the basis of a DNA match to germline. TRGV10 is an ORF, with its function uncertain. With V trimmed by 10 bases and J by 0 bases, 7 bases remained unmatched. The CDR3 runs to 13 residues. Here the CDR3 reads CAASPSNYYKKLF. CDR3 in DNA: TGTGCTGCGTCACCGTCGAATTATTATAAGAAACTCTTT.

This clone is labeled as medium-sized. This chain connects TRGV2 to TRGJ1 or TRGJ2. As TCRdb names no J gene, one was assigned here on the basis of a DNA match to germline. The CDR3 has 11 amino acids. The germline V gene has CDR1 EGSNGY and CDR2 YDSYNSKV. V trimming: 0 bases; J trimming: 11 bases; junction bases outside the gene matches: 4. Written as DNA, the CDR3 is TGTGCCACCTGGGACGGGGTTGAGAAACTCTTT. Residues: CATWDGVEKLF.

This clone is labeled large. The chain recombines TRGV11 with TRGJ1 or TRGJ2. Here the J gene was assigned by germline matching of the DNA, as TCRdb has none. TRGV11 qualifies as an ORF whose function is uncertain. Trimming removed 7 bases from V and 1 base from J; junction bases left unmatched: 7. The CDR3 spans 14 residues. The CDR3 coding sequence is TGTGCCTGCTGGATCCCCATTAATTATTATAAGAAACTCTTT. It translates to CACWIPINYYKKLF.

This clone is large. The rearrangement uses TRGV2 and TRGJP2. No J gene was available from TCRdb, and it was assigned here by a germline match of the DNA. V gave up 0 bases and J gave up 0 bases; unmatched junction bases: 10. The CDR3 spans 18 residues. Germline values: CDR1 EGSNGY, CDR2 YDSYNSKV. The CDR3 sequence: CATWDGSPPYSSDWIKTF. The CDR3 region has the DNA TGTGCCACCTGGGACGGGAGTCCTCCATATAGTAGTGATTGGATCAAGACGTTT.

A note on this clone: The protein that TCRdb holds for this DNA derives from a much larger clone and differs from the translated DNA at residue 11, which likely indicates a read error; the protein shown here is translated from the DNA. The V gene is TRGV11, the J gene TRGJ1 or TRGJ2. Assignment of the J gene here rests on matching the DNA to germline, because TCRdb gives none. TRGV11 is classed as an ORF, of uncertain function. This CDR3 has 15 amino acids. V shed 0 bases and J 8 bases; nucleotides not matched to a gene: 10. The CDR3 coding sequence is TGTGCCTGCTGGATTAGGCACGTGGGGTACGATAAGAAACTCTTT. Translating it yields CACWIRHVGYDKKLF.

Relative to its sample, this clone is large. No DNA is shown, since the ends of the CDR3 on it are uncertain; the CDR3 is the one TCRdb lists. For the V gene the call is TRGV11; the J gene has no call. TRGV11 is an open reading frame, and its role is uncertain. Including both end residues, the CDR3 is 18 amino acids long. This CDR3 is CTTVPAGLGTKYHYKKLF.

This clone is large by share. The V and J genes are TRGV10 and TRGJ1 or TRGJ2. TCRdb carries no J gene annotation; the J gene was assigned here by matching the DNA with germline. TRGV10 falls under the ORF class, with uncertain function. V was pared by 8 bases and J by 8 bases, with 13 bases of the junction left unmatched. The CDR3 covers 13 residues. The CDR3 region is CAAWDYVPHKKLF. The CDR3 DNA reads as TGTGCTGCGTGGGATTATGTCCCCCATAAGAAACTCTTT.

This clone came up a few times. This DNA translates differently at residue 14 from the TCRdb protein, which is that of a much larger clone; a read error is likely, and the protein shown is the DNA's own translation. The V call is TRGV9, the J call TRGJP. The J gene is absent in TCRdb and was assigned here via DNA matching to germline. Per germline, CDR1 GITISATS and CDR2 ISYDGTV (reference sequence). The CDR3 runs 17 residues. For the CDR3, the DNA is TGTGCCTTGTGGGAGGGCGGGGGCGAGTTGGGCAAAAAAAGCAAGGTATTT. It is translated as CALWEGGGELGKKSKVF.

The CDR3 region has the DNA TGTGCCTGCTGGATTAGCCGCACGAGTTATTATAAGAAACTCTTT. This translates into CACWISRTSYYKKLF. This chain uses TRGV11 with TRGJ1 or TRGJ2. Assignment of the J gene here rests on matching the DNA to germline, because TCRdb gives none. TRGV11 is given ORF status, its function remaining uncertain. V dropped 4 bases and J dropped 3; count of bases not matched to a gene: 9. This CDR3 spans 15 amino acids.

By share, this clone counts as medium-sized. The CDR3 DNA sequence: TGTGCCACCTGGGACCTCTTTTATTATAAGAAACTCTTT. Translated: CATWDLFYYKKLF. The J gene is TRGJ1 or TRGJ2, the V gene TRGV8. The J gene comes from matching the DNA to germline here; TCRdb lacks it. Germline CDR1 reads VENAVY; CDR2 reads YDSYNSRV. The CDR3 is made up of 13 amino acids. Unmatched junction bases numbered 6, after V lost 4 bases and J lost 3 bases.

Relative to its sample, this clone is large (0.1 to 1%). The rearrangement joins TRGV8 to TRGJ1 or TRGJ2. The J gene, left out of TCRdb, was set here by checking the DNA against germline. The ends lost 1 base at V and 4 bases at J; junction bases unmatched: 4. Germline V gene data show CDR1 as VENAVY and CDR2 as YDSYNSRV. This CDR3 region has 13 residues. The CDR3 spells CATWDSSYYKKLF. The CDR3 nucleotides read TGTGCCACCTGGGATAGTTCGTATTATAAGAAACTCTTT.

A few counts support this clone. The CDR3 sequence is CATENTTGWFKIF. In nucleotides, the CDR3 is TGTGCCACCGAAAATACCACTGGTTGGTTCAAGATATTT. The chain joins TRGV2 to TRGJP1. Here the J gene was assigned by germline matching of the DNA, as TCRdb has none. V trimming: 9 bases; J trimming: 0 bases; junction bases outside the gene matches: 4. Per the germline V gene, CDR1 is EGSNGY and CDR2 is YDSYNSKV. There are 13 residues in the CDR3.

A single count supports this clone. The limits of the CDR3 on the DNA are not certain, so only TCRdb's listed CDR3 is given. V gene assignment gives TRGV11, but the J gene was left uncalled. TRGV11 is an ORF, and what it does is uncertain. Termini included, the CDR3 measures 14 amino acids. This CDR3 reads CTTVPALHKDKKLF.

Sample share makes this clone large. This chain connects TRGV9 to TRGJ1 or TRGJ2. No J gene is reported in TCRdb; it was inferred here by comparing the DNA with germline. J gave up 4 bases and V 0 bases, and 3 bases lay outside the gene matches. In germline, CDR1 is GITISATS, CDR2 ISYDGTV (reference sequence). The CDR3 totals 13 residues. The DNA for the CDR3 is TGTGCCTTGTGGGAGGTGCAGTATTATAAGAAACTCTTT. Encoded protein: CALWEVQYYKKLF.

By share of the sample, this clone is medium-sized. V gene TRGV2 combines with J gene TRGJ1 or TRGJ2. No J gene was available from TCRdb, and it was assigned here by a germline match of the DNA. V trimming: 0 bases; J trimming: 7 bases; junction bases outside the gene matches: 6. This CDR3 region has 13 residues. Germline lookup yields CDR1 EGSNGY and CDR2 YDSYNSKV. CDR3 coding DNA: TGTGCCACCTGGGACGGGCTGGGATATAAGAAACTCTTT. Its protein is CATWDGLGYKKLF.

This clone qualifies as medium-sized (0.01 to 0.1%). The chain has TRGV8 and TRGJ1 or TRGJ2. TCRdb records no J gene; here it was assigned by comparing the DNA to germline. The CDR3 totals 14 residues. J was trimmed by 5 bases and V by 2 bases; bases with no gene match: 9. CDR1 is VENAVY and CDR2 is YDSYNSRV in the germline V gene. The CDR3 coding sequence is TGTGCCACCTGGGATAAAGGGGGCAATTATAAGAAACTCTTT. Translation gives CATWDKGGNYKKLF.

On this clone: No DNA is shown, since the ends of the CDR3 on it are uncertain; the CDR3 is the one TCRdb lists. The V gene corresponds to TRGV11; no J gene was called. TRGV11 is classed as an ORF, of uncertain function. With termini counted, the CDR3 has 14 amino acids. This chain's CDR3 is CTTVPAGLGYKKLF.

This clone is large within its sample. J is TRGJ1 or TRGJ2 and V is TRGV10. TCRdb leaves out the J gene; it was filled in here by matching the DNA to germline. TRGV10 is an open reading frame, and its role is uncertain. The CDR3 runs to 11 residues. V shed 8 bases, J shed 12 bases, and the junction held 11 bases outside the gene matches. The CDR3 DNA reads as TGTGCTGCGTGGAGGGGAGTAGGGAAACTCTTT. Translation gives CAAWRGVGKLF.

This clone rates as medium-sized. The chain employs TRGV8 and TRGJ1 or TRGJ2. The J gene, missing from TCRdb, was assigned here through DNA to germline matching. V shed 5 bases, J shed 7 bases, and the junction held 8 bases outside the gene matches. Germline V CDR1 and CDR2: VENAVY, YDSYNSRV. The CDR3 totals 12 residues. The CDR3 sequence is CATWGPRYKKLF. For the CDR3, the DNA is TGTGCCACCTGGGGCCCGAGGTATAAGAAACTCTTT.

By proportion, this clone is large. The chain recombines TRGV10 with TRGJP1. In the absence of a J gene in TCRdb, the DNA was matched to germline to assign it here. TRGV10 is sorted into the ORF group, with uncertain function. The V segment lost 8 bases and the J segment 0 bases; nucleotides outside the gene matches: 4. The CDR3 is 14 amino acids. The CDR3, as DNA: TGTGCTGCGTGGGACGATACCACTGGTTGGTTCAAGATATTT. It encodes CAAWDDTTGWFKIF.

This clone is categorized as large. V is TRGV2 and J is TRGJ1 or TRGJ2. TCRdb records no J gene; here it was assigned by comparing the DNA to germline. The CDR3 runs 14 residues. J gave up 4 bases and V 0 bases, and 6 bases lay outside the gene matches. Per germline, CDR1 EGSNGY and CDR2 YDSYNSKV. The CDR3 sequence is CATWDGGTYYKKLF. The DNA of the CDR3 is TGTGCCACCTGGGACGGGGGGACGTATTATAAGAAACTCTTT.

This clone counts as large. This chain links TRGV3 with TRGJ1 or TRGJ2. TCRdb leaves out the J gene; it was filled in here by matching the DNA to germline. V trimming: 1 base; J trimming: 2 bases; junction bases outside the gene matches: 11. Germline CDR1 is VTNTFY and CDR2 is YDVSTARD (reference sequence). There are 16 residues in the CDR3. In DNA form, the CDR3 reads TGTGCCACCTGGGACAGAGATAACCCTCATTATTATAAGAAACTCTTT. This sequence encodes CATWDRDNPHYYKKLF.

This clone was detected a few times. The chain joins TRGV4 to TRGJ1 or TRGJ2. TCRdb does not report a J gene; here it was assigned by matching the DNA to germline references. The ends lost 6 bases at V and 3 bases at J; junction bases unmatched: 14. The germline gives CDR1 EGSTGY, CDR2 YDSYTSSV. The CDR3 loop spans 15 amino acids. The CDR3 DNA is TGTGCCACCTGGTCTCTTCCCCCTACTTATTATAAGAAACTCTTT. Translation: CATWSLPPTYYKKLF.

This clone is termed large. It is unclear where the CDR3 begins or ends on the DNA, so no DNA is shown, and the CDR3 is as TCRdb lists it. Other DNA sequences of this sample code for an identical CDR3. The J gene went uncalled, whereas the V gene is TRGV11. TRGV11 is noted as an ORF with a role that remains uncertain. Counting both end residues, the CDR3 totals 16 amino acids. CDR3 in amino acids: CTTVPAGLGTDYKKLF.

Judged by abundance, this clone is medium-sized. The chain joins TRGV8 to TRGJ1 or TRGJ2. TCRdb leaves out the J gene; it was filled in here by matching the DNA to germline. The CDR3 has 14 amino acids. Germline CDR1 reads VENAVY; CDR2 reads YDSYNSRV. J lost 3 bases, V lost 1 base, and 6 bases had no gene match. CDR3 coding DNA: TGTGCCACCTGGGATAGATGGGGTTATTATAAGAAACTCTTT. It yields the protein CATWDRWGYYKKLF.

Of note for this clone: One end of the junction varies from germline; a read error may be responsible. This rearrangement joins TRGV10 to TRGJ1 or TRGJ2. The J gene is not listed in TCRdb, so it was assigned here from a DNA match to germline. TRGV10 is flagged as an ORF with uncertain function. CDR3 length: 10 residues. CDR3 sequence: CAGLYYKKLF. CDR3 sequence (DNA): TGCGCGGGACTTTATTATAAGAAACTCTTT.

This clone is deemed large. The chain joins TRGV4 to TRGJ1 or TRGJ2. The J gene comes from matching the DNA to germline here; TCRdb lacks it. The ends lost 0 bases at V and 11 bases at J; junction bases unmatched: 7. This CDR3 comprises 12 residues. Germline CDR1 is EGSTGY and CDR2 is YDSYTSSV. The CDR3 spells CATWDGPVEKLF. Written as DNA, the CDR3 is TGTGCCACCTGGGATGGGCCGGTAGAGAAACTCTTT.